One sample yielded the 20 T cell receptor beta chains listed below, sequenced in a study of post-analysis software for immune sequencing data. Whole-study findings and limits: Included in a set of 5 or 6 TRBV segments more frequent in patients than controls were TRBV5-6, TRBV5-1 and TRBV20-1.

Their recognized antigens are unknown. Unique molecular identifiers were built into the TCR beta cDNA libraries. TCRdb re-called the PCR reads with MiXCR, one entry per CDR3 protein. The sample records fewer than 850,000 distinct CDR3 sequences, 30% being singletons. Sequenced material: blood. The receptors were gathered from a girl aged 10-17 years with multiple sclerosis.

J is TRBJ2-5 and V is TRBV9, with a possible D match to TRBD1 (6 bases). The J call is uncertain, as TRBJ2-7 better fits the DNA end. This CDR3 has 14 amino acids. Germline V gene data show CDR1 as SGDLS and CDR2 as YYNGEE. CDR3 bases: TGTGCCAGCAGCGCCCTGGACAGACGCTACGAGCAGTACTTC. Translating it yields CASSALDRRYEQYF.

CDR3 in amino acids: CASSSRSRGGIDTQYF. CDR3 in DNA: TGTGCCAGCAGCTCCAGGAGCCGGGGGGGAATAGATACGCAGTATTTT. The V call is TRBV11-2, the J call TRBJ2-3; TRBD2 matches 8 bases. V trimming: 4 bases; J trimming: 5 bases; junction bases outside the gene matches: 11. CDR1 and CDR2 (germline): SGHAT, FQNNGV. The CDR3 length is 16 residues.

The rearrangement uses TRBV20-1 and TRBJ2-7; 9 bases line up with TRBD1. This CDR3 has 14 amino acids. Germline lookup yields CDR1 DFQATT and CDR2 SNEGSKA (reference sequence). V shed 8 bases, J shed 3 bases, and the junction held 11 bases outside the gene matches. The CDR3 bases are TGCAGTCCCATTCCGGGACAGGGCTTCTACGAGCAGTACTTC. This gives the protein CSPIPGQGFYEQYF.

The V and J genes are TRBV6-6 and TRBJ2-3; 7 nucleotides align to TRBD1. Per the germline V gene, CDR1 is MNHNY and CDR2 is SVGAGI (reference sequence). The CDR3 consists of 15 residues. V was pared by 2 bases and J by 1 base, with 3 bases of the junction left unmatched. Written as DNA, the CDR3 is TGTGCCAGCAGTTACGAGGGGGCCCGCACAGATACGCAGTATTTT. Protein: CASSYEGARTDTQYF.

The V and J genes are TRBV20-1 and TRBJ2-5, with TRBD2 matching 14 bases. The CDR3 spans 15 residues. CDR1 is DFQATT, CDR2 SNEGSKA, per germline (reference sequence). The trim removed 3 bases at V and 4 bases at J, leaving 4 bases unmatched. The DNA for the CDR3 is TGCAGTGCTAGTCGACTAGCGGGAGGGCGAGAGACCCAGTACTTC. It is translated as CSASRLAGGRETQYF.

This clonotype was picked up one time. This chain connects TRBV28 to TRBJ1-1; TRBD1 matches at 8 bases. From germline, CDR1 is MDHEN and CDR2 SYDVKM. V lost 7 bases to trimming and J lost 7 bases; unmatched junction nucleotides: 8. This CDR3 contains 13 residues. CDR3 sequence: CASKPLDRDEAFF. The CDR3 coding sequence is TGTGCCAGCAAACCTCTGGACAGGGATGAAGCTTTCTTT.

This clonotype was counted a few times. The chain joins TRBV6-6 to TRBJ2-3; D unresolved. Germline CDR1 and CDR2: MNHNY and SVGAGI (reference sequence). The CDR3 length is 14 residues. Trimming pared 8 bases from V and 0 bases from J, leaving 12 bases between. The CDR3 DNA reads TGTGCCAGCCGGACGGTGACTAGCACAGATACGCAGTATTTT. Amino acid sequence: CASRTVTSTDTQYF.

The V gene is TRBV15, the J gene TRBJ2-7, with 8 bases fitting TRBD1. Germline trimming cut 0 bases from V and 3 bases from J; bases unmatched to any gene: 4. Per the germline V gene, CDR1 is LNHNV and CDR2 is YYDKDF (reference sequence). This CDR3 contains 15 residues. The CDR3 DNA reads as TGTGCCACCAGCAGAGATCGGGACAGGTACTACGAGCAGTACTTC. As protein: CATSRDRDRYYEQYF.

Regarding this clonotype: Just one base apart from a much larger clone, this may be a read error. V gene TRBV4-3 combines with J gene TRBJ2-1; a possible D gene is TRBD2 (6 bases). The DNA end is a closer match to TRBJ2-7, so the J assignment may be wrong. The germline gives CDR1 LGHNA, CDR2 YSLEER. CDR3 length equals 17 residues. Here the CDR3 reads CASSQDPTGSSYNEQYF. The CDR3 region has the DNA TGCGCCAGCAGCCAAGACCCCACCGGGAGCTCCTACAATGAGCAGTACTTC.

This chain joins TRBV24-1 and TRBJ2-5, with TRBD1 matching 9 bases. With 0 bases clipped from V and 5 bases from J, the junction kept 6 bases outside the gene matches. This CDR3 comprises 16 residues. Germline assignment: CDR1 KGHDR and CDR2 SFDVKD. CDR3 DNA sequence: TGTGCCACCAGTGATTTGCGGACAGGGGACAGGGAGACCCAGTACTTC. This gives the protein CATSDLRTGDRETQYF.

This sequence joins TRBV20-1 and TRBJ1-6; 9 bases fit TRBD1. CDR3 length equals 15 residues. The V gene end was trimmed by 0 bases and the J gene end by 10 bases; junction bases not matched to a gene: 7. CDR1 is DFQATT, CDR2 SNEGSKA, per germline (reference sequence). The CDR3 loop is CSARDGGQGHSPLHF. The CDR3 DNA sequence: TGCAGTGCTAGAGATGGGGGACAGGGACACTCACCCCTCCACTTT.

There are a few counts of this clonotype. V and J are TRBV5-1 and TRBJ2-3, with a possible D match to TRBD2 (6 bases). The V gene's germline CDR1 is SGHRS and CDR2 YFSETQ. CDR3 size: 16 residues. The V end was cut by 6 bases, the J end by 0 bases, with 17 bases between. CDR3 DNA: TGCGCCAGCAAACCCGCGGGGTGGGGGAGCACAGATACGCAGTATTTT. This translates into CASKPAGWGSTDTQYF.

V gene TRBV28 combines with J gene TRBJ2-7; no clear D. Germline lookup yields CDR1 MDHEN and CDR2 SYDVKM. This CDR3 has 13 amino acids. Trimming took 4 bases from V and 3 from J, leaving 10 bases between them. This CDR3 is CASSSPVLYEQYF. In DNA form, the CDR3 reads TGTGCCAGCAGTTCTCCAGTCCTCTACGAGCAGTACTTC.

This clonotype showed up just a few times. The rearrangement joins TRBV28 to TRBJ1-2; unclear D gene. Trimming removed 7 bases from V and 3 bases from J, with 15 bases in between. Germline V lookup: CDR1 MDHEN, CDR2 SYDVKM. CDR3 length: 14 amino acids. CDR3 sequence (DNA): TGTGCCAGCACAGTTTCCTCCTCTGACTATGGCTACACCTTC. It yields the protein CASTVSSSDYGYTF.

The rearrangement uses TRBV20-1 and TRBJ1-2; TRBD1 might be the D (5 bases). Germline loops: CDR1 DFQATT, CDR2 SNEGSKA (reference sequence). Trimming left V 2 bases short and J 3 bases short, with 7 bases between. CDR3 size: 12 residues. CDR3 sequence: CSARQGHYGYTF. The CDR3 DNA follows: TGCAGTGCTAGACAGGGACACTATGGCTACACCTTC.

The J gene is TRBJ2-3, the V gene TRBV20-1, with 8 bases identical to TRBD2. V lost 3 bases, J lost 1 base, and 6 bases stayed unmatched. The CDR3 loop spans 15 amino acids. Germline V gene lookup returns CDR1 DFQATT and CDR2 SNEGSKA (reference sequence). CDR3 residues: CSASRGGWGTDTQYF. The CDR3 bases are TGCAGTGCTAGCCGGGGGGGGTGGGGCACAGATACGCAGTATTTT.

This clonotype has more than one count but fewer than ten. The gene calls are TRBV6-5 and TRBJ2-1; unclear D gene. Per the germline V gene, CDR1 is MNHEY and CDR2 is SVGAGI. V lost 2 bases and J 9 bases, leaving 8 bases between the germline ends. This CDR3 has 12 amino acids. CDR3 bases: TGTGCCAGCAGTTACCAAGGTTCTGAGCAGTTCTTC. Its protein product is CASSYQGSEQFF.

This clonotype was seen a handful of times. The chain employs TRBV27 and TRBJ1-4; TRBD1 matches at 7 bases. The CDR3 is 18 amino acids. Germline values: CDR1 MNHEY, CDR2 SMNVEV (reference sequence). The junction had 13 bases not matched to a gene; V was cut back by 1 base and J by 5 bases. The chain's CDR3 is CASSLFYGAGQRNEKLFF. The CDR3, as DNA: TGTGCCAGCAGTTTATTTTACGGGGCGGGACAGAGAAATGAAAAACTGTTTTTT.

This chain's CDR3 is CASSLEAYPNYNEQFF. Written as DNA, the CDR3 is TGTGCCAGCAGCTTAGAGGCTTACCCTAACTACAATGAGCAGTTCTTC. The chain joins TRBV11-2 to TRBJ2-1, with unresolved D. The germline V and J ends were trimmed by 0 bases and 3 bases, with 12 bases remaining between them. Germline V lookup: CDR1 SGHAT, CDR2 FQNNGV. The CDR3 sequence is 16 residues long. Full variable domain (missing parts from reference TRBV11-2 and TRBJ2-1): EAGVAQSPRYKIIEKRQSVAFWCNPISGHATLYWYQQILGQGPKLLIQFQNNGVVDDSQLPKDRFSAERLKGVDSTLKIQPAKLEDSAVYLCASSLEAYPNYNEQFFGPGTRLTVL.

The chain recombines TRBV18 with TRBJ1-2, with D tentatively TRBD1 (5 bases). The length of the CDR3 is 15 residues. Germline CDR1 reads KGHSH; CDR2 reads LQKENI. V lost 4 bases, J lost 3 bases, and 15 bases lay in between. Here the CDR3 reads CASSQKAGEDYGYTF. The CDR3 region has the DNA TGTGCCAGCTCACAAAAGGCGGGGGAAGACTATGGCTACACCTTC.